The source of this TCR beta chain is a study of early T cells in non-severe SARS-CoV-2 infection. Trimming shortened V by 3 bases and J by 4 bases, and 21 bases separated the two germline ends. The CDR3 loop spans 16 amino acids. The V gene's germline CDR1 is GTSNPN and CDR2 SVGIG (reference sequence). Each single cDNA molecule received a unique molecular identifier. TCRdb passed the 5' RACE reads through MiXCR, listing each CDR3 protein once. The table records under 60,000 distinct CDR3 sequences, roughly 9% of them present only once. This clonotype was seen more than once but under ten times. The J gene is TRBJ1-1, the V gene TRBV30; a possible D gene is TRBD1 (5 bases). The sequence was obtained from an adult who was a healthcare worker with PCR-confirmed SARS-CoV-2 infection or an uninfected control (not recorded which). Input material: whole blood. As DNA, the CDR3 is TGTGCCTGGAGCCAGGGTTTTGGGGCCGGTGGCACTGAAGCTTTCTTT. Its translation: CAWSQGFGAGGTEAFF.